Below, 30 T cell receptor beta chains from the same sample are listed, as sequenced in a study of CD8 T cells in ankylosing spondylitis. The study's findings and limits: Seemingly distinctive of ankylosing spondylitis blood was a TCR beta motif formed by eight highly homologous variants.

One entry per CDR3 protein results from TCRdb running MiXCR on the 5' RACE reads. In the table there are about 440,000 distinct CDR3 sequences, over 15% of which are singletons. Their recognized antigens are unknown. The sample taken for sequencing was blood, either unsorted or a sorted T cell fraction (not recorded which). The receptors here all came from a male donor with ankylosing spondylitis.

This clonotype showed up just a few times. The chain couples TRBV20-1 to TRBJ1-2; D is uncertain. The CDR3 has 14 residues. V lost 1 base, J lost 8 bases, and 17 bases lay in between. Germline V gene lookup returns CDR1 DFQATT and CDR2 SNEGSKA (reference sequence). CDR3 amino acids: CSARGGRQSSGYTF. Here the CDR3 DNA reads TGCAGTGCTAGAGGAGGACGGCAGTCTAGCGGCTACACCTTC.

V is TRBV9 and J is TRBJ2-5; D unresolved. From germline, CDR1 is SGDLS and CDR2 YYNGEE. The CDR3 is 14 residues long. V dropped 4 bases and J dropped 2 bases, with 12 bases sitting between them. The CDR3 DNA reads TGTGCCAGCAGCCCCCGCCGGCAGCAAGAGACCCAGTACTTC. Translated, it gives CASSPRRQQETQYF.

This clonotype was seen only a few times. The gene calls are TRBV20-1 and TRBJ2-3; TRBD1 agrees at 8 bases. From germline, CDR1 is DFQATT and CDR2 SNEGSKA (reference sequence). The V segment lost 1 base and the J segment 4 bases; nucleotides outside the gene matches: 4. The CDR3 spans 14 residues. The CDR3 sequence is CSARGTGKADTQYF. Written as DNA, the CDR3 is TGCAGTGCTAGAGGGACAGGGAAGGCAGATACGCAGTATTTT.

This clonotype has more than one count but fewer than ten. V usage is TRBV5-1 and J usage is TRBJ1-1; D is ambiguous. Trimming shortened V by 1 base and J by 1 base, and 8 bases separated the two germline ends. CDR1 is SGHRS and CDR2 is YFSETQ in the germline V gene. The CDR3 spans 14 residues. The CDR3 is CASSLNIENTEAFF. The DNA of the CDR3 is TGCGCCAGCAGCTTGAACATAGAGAACACTGAAGCTTTCTTT.

This rearrangement joins TRBV2 to TRBJ2-4; no clear D gene. V was cut by 6 bases and J by 0 bases, with 12 bases left in between. The CDR3 has 15 residues. The germline gives CDR1 SNHLY, CDR2 FYNNEI. CDR3 in amino acids: CASSQDFLAKNIQYF. In DNA, the CDR3 is TGTGCCAGCAGCCAAGATTTTCTAGCCAAAAACATTCAGTACTTC.

A word on this clonotype: The junction and the germline gene differ at one end; a read error may be behind it. The rearrangement joins TRBV11-2 to TRBJ1-6; no definite D call. This CDR3 region has 16 residues. Germline lookup yields CDR1 SGHAT and CDR2 FQNNGV. The CDR3 protein is CASSSRRRRDNSSLHF. Written as DNA, the CDR3 is TGTGCCAGCAGCTCCCGGCGGCGGCGGGATAATTCATCCCTCCACTTT.

The chain has TRBV28 and TRBJ2-1; the D gene is possibly TRBD2 (5 bases). The CDR3 extends over 16 amino acids. In germline, CDR1 is MDHEN, CDR2 SYDVKM. V was trimmed by 1 base and J by 6 bases, leaving 16 bases between them. The CDR3 protein is CASSLLSAAVPNEQFF. As DNA, the CDR3 is TGTGCCAGCAGTTTATTATCAGCGGCGGTCCCCAATGAGCAGTTCTTC.

The rearrangement joins TRBV2 to TRBJ2-1, with unresolved D. V was clipped by 4 bases and J by 4 bases, with 5 bases between them. The CDR3 consists of 12 residues. The germline gives CDR1 SNHLY, CDR2 FYNNEI. In DNA, the CDR3 is TGTGCCAGCAGTGTTGGATACAATGAGCAGTTCTTC. Its translation: CASSVGYNEQFF.

There are a few counts of this clonotype. The gene calls are TRBV5-1 and TRBJ2-7, with 8 positions matching TRBD1. The CDR3 loop spans 15 amino acids. V trimming: 0 bases; J trimming: 7 bases; junction bases outside the gene matches: 9. The germline V gene has CDR1 SGHRS and CDR2 YFSETQ. CDR3: CASSLAGQGAREQYF. The CDR3 DNA follows: TGCGCCAGCAGCTTGGCCGGTCAGGGGGCCAGGGAGCAGTACTTC. The variable domain in full, completed from reference TRBV5-1 and TRBJ2-7, reads KAGVTQTPRYLIKTRGQQVTLSCSPISGHRSVSWYQQTPGQGLQFLFEYFSETQRNKGNFPGRFSGRQFSNSRSEMNVSTLELGDSALYLCASSLAGQGAREQYFGPGTRLTVT.

The V gene is TRBV5-8, the J gene TRBJ2-7; 10 nucleotides align to TRBD2. This CDR3 region has 16 residues. Germline lookup yields CDR1 SGHTS and CDR2 YDEGEE. J was trimmed by 1 base and V by 0 bases; bases with no gene match: 4. CDR3 in DNA: TGTGCCAGCAGCTTGGGTCGGACTAGCGGATCCTACGAGCAGTACTTC. Encoded protein: CASSLGRTSGSYEQYF.

This clonotype was counted between two and nine times. The chain recombines TRBV18 with TRBJ2-5; D remains unclear. CDR3 length: 13 amino acids. Germline loops: CDR1 KGHSH, CDR2 LQKENI. Trimming cost V 4 bases and J 4 bases, with 10 bases left between them. CDR3 DNA sequence: TGTGCCAGCTCACAGGGAAGGAGAGAGACCCAGTACTTC. Its translation is CASSQGRRETQYF.

The CDR3 loop reads CSARAGFGELFF. In nucleotides, the CDR3 is TGCAGTGCTAGAGCTGGGTTTGGGGAGCTGTTTTTT. This rearrangement joins TRBV20-1 to TRBJ2-2, with D hard to call. This CDR3 spans 12 amino acids. Trimming removed 1 base at V and 8 bases at J, with 8 bases between. CDR1 is DFQATT and CDR2 is SNEGSKA in the germline V gene (reference sequence).

The V call is TRBV15, the J call TRBJ1-2; possible D gene TRBD1, 6 bases. Deletions cut 4 bases from V and 7 bases from J, with 13 bases between. CDR3 length: 13 residues. Looked up from germline, CDR1 is LNHNV and CDR2 is YYDKDF (reference sequence). The DNA of the CDR3 is TGTGCCACCAGCACGGATACAGGGCTTGGCTACACCTTC. Its translation: CATSTDTGLGYTF. Full variable domain (rest looked up from reference TRBV15 and TRBJ1-2): DAMVIQNPRYQVTQFGKPVTLSCSQTLNHNVMYWYQQKSSQAPKLLFHYYDKDFNNEADTPDNFQSRRPNTSFCFLDIRSPGLGDTAMYLCATSTDTGLGYTFGSGTRLTVV.

This clonotype has a count of ten or more. The chain links TRBV5-1 to TRBJ1-4; 8 positions agree with TRBD1. CDR3 size: 15 residues. In germline, CDR1 is SGHRS, CDR2 YFSETQ. V was pared by 6 bases and J by 7 bases, with 11 bases of the junction left unmatched. CDR3 nucleotides: TGCGCCAGCACCCAATCAGGGGGCCGGACTGAAAAACTGTTTTTT. This sequence encodes CASTQSGGRTEKLFF.

The chain has TRBV18 and TRBJ1-2, with 7 bases identical to TRBD1. Unmatched junction bases numbered 8, after V lost 3 bases and J lost 4 bases. The CDR3 loop spans 15 amino acids. Germline V lookup: CDR1 KGHSH, CDR2 LQKENI. CDR3 nucleotide sequence: TGTGCCAGCTCACCTGAATCCGGGACAGCCTATGGCTACACCTTC. Its protein is CASSPESGTAYGYTF.

This clonotype was detected only a few times. The chain recombines TRBV20-1 with TRBJ1-5; no definite D call. CDR3 size: 11 residues. CDR1 and CDR2 (germline): DFQATT, SNEGSKA (reference sequence). V was shortened by 3 bases and J by 9 bases, with 9 bases between the two germline ends. CDR3 residues: CSARGSGPQHF. The CDR3 bases are TGCAGTGCTAGGGGGTCGGGGCCCCAGCATTTT.

The chain couples TRBV20-1 to TRBJ1-3; D not resolved. V was clipped by 6 bases and J by 0 bases, with 9 bases between them. CDR1 and CDR2 (germline): DFQATT, SNEGSKA (reference sequence). CDR3 size: 13 residues. CDR3 sequence: CSARAGSGNTIYF. The DNA for the CDR3 is TGCAGTGCCCGTGCGGGCTCTGGAAACACCATATATTTT.

This clonotype was counted between two and nine times. The chain couples TRBV2 to TRBJ2-1; possibly TRBD2 for D (6 bases). This CDR3 region has 16 residues. The V gene lost 6 bases and the J gene lost 4 bases, with 19 bases spanning the gap. Germline V gene sequence: CDR1 SNHLY, CDR2 FYNNEI. The CDR3 protein is CASRGLAVQRYNEQFF. The DNA of the CDR3 is TGTGCCAGCAGGGGATTAGCGGTCCAAAGGTACAATGAGCAGTTCTTC.

This clonotype appeared a few times. The chain links TRBV7-9 to TRBJ1-3, with a weak D call TRBD1 (6 bases). V gave up 1 base and J gave up 6 bases, with 13 bases separating them. CDR3 size: 15 residues. CDR1 SEHNR and CDR2 FQNEAQ come from the germline V gene (reference sequence). The CDR3 nucleotides are TGTGCCAGCAGCTTAGGGACAGTAGAGAAAAACACCATATATTTT. It specifies CASSLGTVEKNTIYF.

There are a few counts of this clonotype. The chain combines TRBV20-1 with TRBJ1-6; D gene uncertain. V lost 5 bases and J lost 0, with 11 bases in between. The germline CDR1 and CDR2 sequences are DFQATT and SNEGSKA (reference sequence). The CDR3 is 15 amino acids. The CDR3 sequence: CSASPPNSYNSPLHF. Here the CDR3 DNA reads TGCAGTGCTTCGCCACCCAACTCCTATAATTCACCCCTCCACTTT.

The table lists this clonotype with many counts. This chain connects TRBV4-1 to TRBJ1-1; D is unresolved. The V gene lost 0 bases and the J gene lost 4 bases, with 9 bases spanning the gap. The germline gives CDR1 MGHRA, CDR2 YSYEKL. This CDR3 has 14 amino acids. This CDR3 reads CASSQDSAGTEAFF. As DNA, the CDR3 is TGCGCCAGCAGCCAAGATAGCGCGGGCACTGAAGCTTTCTTT.

This sequence joins TRBV18 and TRBJ2-2; D is unclear. Between the trimmed V and J ends, which lost 1 base and 0 bases, there was a span of 9 bases. Germline CDR1 reads KGHSH; CDR2 reads LQKENI. CDR3 length: 16 residues. Here the CDR3 reads CASSPLMATNTGELFF. DNA for the CDR3: TGTGCCAGCTCACCACTCATGGCTACGAACACCGGGGAGCTGTTTTTT.

In its sample, this clonotype was seen a few times. The genes are TRBV7-2 and TRBJ1-5; D unclear. The germline CDR1 and CDR2 sequences are SGHTA and FQGNSA. Trimming left V 2 bases short and J 7 bases short, with 9 bases between. This CDR3 is built from 13 residues. Here the CDR3 DNA reads TGTGCCAGCAGCTTACTCAGGTCACAGCCCCAGCATTTT. Its translation is CASSLLRSQPQHF.

This clonotype showed up just a few times. V is TRBV7-6 and J is TRBJ2-7; D call uncertain. Germline values: CDR1 SGHVS, CDR2 FNYEAQ. The CDR3 extends over 14 amino acids. V was clipped by 6 bases and J by 5 bases, with 17 bases between them. CDR3 DNA: TGTGCCAGCAGTTTGGGAAAGGTTCTCCACGAGCAGTACTTC. Translating it yields CASSLGKVLHEQYF.

This clonotype has only a few counts. The DNA of the CDR3 is TGTGCCATCAGTCGGTTTACTAGCGGGGAAGAGACCCAGTACTTC. It translates to CAISRFTSGEETQYF. The V call is TRBV10-3, the J call TRBJ2-5; 10 bases are shared with TRBD2. The CDR3 has 15 amino acids. J gave up 3 bases and V 5 bases, and 6 bases lay outside the gene matches. The germline CDR1 and CDR2 sequences are ENHRY and SYGVKD.

The chain carries TRBV6-5 and TRBJ1-1; the D gene is possibly TRBD1 (5 bases). The CDR3 runs 15 residues. Trimming shortened V by 2 bases and J by 1 base, and 11 bases separated the two germline ends. Germline V gene lookup returns CDR1 MNHEY and CDR2 SVGAGI. CDR3 loop: CASSYQNTGNTEAFF. The CDR3 DNA follows: TGTGCCAGCAGTTACCAGAATACAGGGAACACTGAAGCTTTCTTT.

The V and J genes are TRBV20-1 and TRBJ2-7; D not certain. Germline assignment: CDR1 DFQATT and CDR2 SNEGSKA (reference sequence). The V end lost 6 bases, the J end lost 7 bases, and 19 bases lay between the germline ends. This CDR3 has 13 residues. CDR3 loop: CSAETPSRREQYF. The CDR3 DNA reads TGCAGTGCCGAAACCCCCTCCCGGCGGGAGCAGTACTTC.

This clonotype was seen only a few times. The chain uses TRBV9 and TRBJ2-1; the match to TRBD2 covers 13 bases. CDR1 and CDR2 from the germline V gene are SGDLS and YYNGEE. Trimming removed 4 bases from V and 9 bases from J; junction bases left unmatched: 7. The CDR3 is made up of 15 amino acids. As DNA, the CDR3 is TGTGCCAGCAGCTTCAGGACTAGCGGGAGAAGTGAGCAGTTCTTC. As protein: CASSFRTSGRSEQFF.

This chain links TRBV5-8 with TRBJ1-1; D gene uncertain. Germline values: CDR1 SGHTS, CDR2 YDEGEE. The CDR3 length is 13 residues. Deletions cut 4 bases from V and 2 bases from J, with 9 bases between. The CDR3 sequence is CASSRGFNTEAFF. The CDR3 bases are TGTGCCAGCAGCCGAGGATTCAACACTGAAGCTTTCTTT.

The chain recombines TRBV20-1 with TRBJ1-1; a possible D gene is TRBD1 (5 bases). The CDR3 is 15 amino acids. Per germline, CDR1 DFQATT and CDR2 SNEGSKA (reference sequence). Trimming cost V 2 bases and J 3 bases, with 16 bases left between them. The CDR3 protein is CSARFPQGWDTEAFF. As DNA, the CDR3 is TGCAGTGCTAGATTCCCCCAGGGTTGGGACACTGAAGCTTTCTTT.